This T cell receptor beta chain emerged from a study of Ad26.COV2.S vaccination and SARS-CoV-2 variants. Across the whole study: Once or twice, 56 days apart, Ad26.COV2.S was delivered intramuscularly. Overall study findings and caveats: Measures of TCR breadth and depth may have fallen short of total T cell responses.

The treatment denotes: some 20 received Ad26.COV2.S at low or high dose, single or two shots; about 5 received placebo; per-sample allocation not given. Sampling happened 63 days after the first vaccine or placebo injection. Immunization relied on an Ad26 vector, which expressed Wuhan-strain SARS-CoV-2 spike. The repertoire was sequenced with immunoSEQ multiplex PCR; TCRdb's copy has only in-frame clones and lacks some. The data hold a few hundred thousand clones, with 70% to 90% observed a single time. With respect to this clone: The antigen remains undetermined.

Trimming stripped 4 bases from V and 7 bases from J, with 19 bases between. The CDR3 covers 15 residues. Germline V gene lookup returns CDR1 MNHEY and CDR2 SVGAGI. The sequences come from peripheral blood, collected in a trial of Ad26.COV2.S vaccine versus placebo. This TCR was recovered from a person between 18 and 60 years old who received the Ad26.COV2.S COVID-19 vaccine or a placebo. V usage is TRBV6-5 and J usage is TRBJ1-2; no firm D call. This chain's CDR3 is CASSSPIGPWGGYTF. CDR3 sequence (DNA): TGTGCCAGCAGTTCTCCTATAGGGCCCTGGGGTGGCTACACCTTC.